This T cell receptor beta chain is from a study of blood T cell repertoires in COVID-19. Across the study: Collection of acute and convalescent COVID-19 samples took place in the United States, Italy and Spain.

CDR3 length: 13 residues. In germline, CDR1 is MNHEY, CDR2 SMNVEV (reference sequence). The V and J ends lost 5 bases and 8 bases respectively, with 15 bases between them. Method: immunoSEQ multiplex PCR; TCRdb's copy keeps in-frame clones and lacks some. The data show about 330,000 clones, 87% seen once. Sequencing was carried out using peripheral blood. The sequence was obtained from a young man with COVID-19, enrolled during active disease. This chain connects TRBV27 to TRBJ1-2; possibly TRBD1 for D (5 bases). This chain's CDR3 is CASSHRDLSGYTF. CDR3 bases: TGTGCCAGCAGTCACCGGGACTTGAGCGGCTACACCTTC.